This T cell receptor beta chain derives from a study of T cell responses to AZD1222 COVID-19 vaccine. The V segment lost 3 bases and the J segment 1 base; nucleotides outside the gene matches: 8. This CDR3 region has 16 residues. Germline V gene sequence: CDR1 KGHSH, CDR2 LQKENI. Sequencing was performed with immunoSEQ multiplex PCR; in TCRdb, only in-frame clones are kept and a portion is missing. This table holds tens of thousands of clones, roughly 83% found once. Sequenced here: peripheral blood, sampled on day 0 of AZD1222 vaccination. The clonotype was recovered from an adult in good health. The chain carries TRBV18 and TRBJ2-7; 8 positions agree with TRBD1. The CDR3: CASSPTGRGRSYEQYF. CDR3 sequence (DNA): TGTGCCAGCTCACCCACGGGCAGGGGGCGATCCTACGAGCAGTACTTC.